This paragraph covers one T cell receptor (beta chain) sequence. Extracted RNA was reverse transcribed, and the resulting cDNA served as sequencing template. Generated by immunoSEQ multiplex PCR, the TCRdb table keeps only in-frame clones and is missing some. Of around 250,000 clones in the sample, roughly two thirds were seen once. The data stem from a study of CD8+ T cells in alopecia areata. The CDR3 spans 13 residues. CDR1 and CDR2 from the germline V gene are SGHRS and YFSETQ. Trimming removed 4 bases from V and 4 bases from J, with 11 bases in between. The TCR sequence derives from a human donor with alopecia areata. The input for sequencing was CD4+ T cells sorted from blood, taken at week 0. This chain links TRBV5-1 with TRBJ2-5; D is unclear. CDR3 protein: CASSLAYGETQYF. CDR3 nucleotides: TGCGCCAGCAGCCTCGCCTACGGAGAGACCCAGTACTTC.